A selection of T cell receptor beta chains follows, all from one sample in a study of CD8 T cells in Susac syndrome. Each CDR3 protein gets one entry after TCRdb re-called the immunoSEQ multiplex PCR reads with MiXCR. The repertoire holds under 350,000 distinct CDR3 sequences, 92% seen once, with about 0.063% in the top ten. Specimen: CD4+ T cells from PBMCs. The receptors derive from a human donor with multiple sclerosis. Each CDR3 is given with its conserved first and last residue. Each record gives: clone size, D gene, V gene, J gene, CDR3 DNA, CDR3 protein. A D gene is named only where the DNA matches it firmly. Clone size is not always given. Where it is, it says once, few, many or a class for expanded clones.

abundance: NA
d_gene: NA
v_gene: TRBV5-1
j_gene: TRBJ2-5
CDR3nt: TGCGCCAGCAGAAGGACGGTAGAGACCCAGTACTTC
CDR3aa: CASRRTVETQYF

abundance: NA
d_gene: TRBD2
v_gene: TRBV20-1
j_gene: TRBJ2-5
CDR3nt: TGCAGTGCTAGCACCGGGACTACACAAGAGACCCAGTACTTC
CDR3aa: CSASTGTTQETQYF

abundance: NA
d_gene: NA
v_gene: TRBV4-2
j_gene: TRBJ2-7
CDR3nt: TGTGCCAGCAGCAGAAACCGGGACGGCCCTTACTACGAGCAGTACTTC
CDR3aa: CASSRNRDGPYYEQYF

abundance: once
d_gene: TRBD1
v_gene: TRBV29-1
j_gene: TRBJ2-2
CDR3nt: TGCAGCGTTTCGCCGGGACAGGGTGCCACCGGGGAGCTGTTTTTT
CDR3aa: CSVSPGQGATGELFF

abundance: NA
d_gene: NA
v_gene: TRBV6-1
j_gene: TRBJ1-1
CDR3nt: TGTGCCACGTCCCAGGGGTTCACTGAAGCTTTCTTT
CDR3aa: CATSQGFTEAFF

abundance: NA
d_gene: NA
v_gene: TRBV29-1
j_gene: TRBJ1-2
CDR3nt: TGCAGCGTTGTTGCTAACTATGGCTACACCTTC
CDR3aa: CSVVANYGYTF

abundance: NA
d_gene: NA
v_gene: TRBV5-1
j_gene: TRBJ2-2
CDR3nt: TGCGCCAGCAGCTTGTTATCTCGGCTCGGTGGCACCGGGGAGCTGTTTTTT
CDR3aa: CASSLLSRLGGTGELFF

abundance: NA
d_gene: TRBD1
v_gene: TRBV20-1
j_gene: TRBJ1-3
CDR3nt: TGCAGTGTTCTGCACCAGGGGGCAGGTGGAAACACCATATATTTT
CDR3aa: CSVLHQGAGGNTIYF

abundance: NA
d_gene: NA
v_gene: TRBV5-1
j_gene: TRBJ1-4
CDR3nt: TGCGCCAGCAGCTTCGGTAGGAGTCTCGGGGAAAAACTGTTTTTT
CDR3aa: CASSFGRSLGEKLFF

abundance: NA
d_gene: NA
v_gene: TRBV5-6
j_gene: TRBJ2-7
CDR3nt: TGTGCCAGCAGCCAGGCCCTAGGAGTCCACGAGCAGTACTTC
CDR3aa: CASSQALGVHEQYF

abundance: NA
d_gene: TRBD2
v_gene: TRBV6-6
j_gene: TRBJ2-7
CDR3nt: TGTGCCAGCAGTTACGGGACTAGGGCCTACGAGCAGTACTTC
CDR3aa: CASSYGTRAYEQYF

abundance: NA
d_gene: NA
v_gene: TRBV12-3/TRBV12-4
j_gene: TRBJ1-1
CDR3nt: TGTGCCAGCAGTCCGAGCTCTAACACTGAAGCTTTCTTT
CDR3aa: CASSPSSNTEAFF

abundance: NA
d_gene: NA
v_gene: TRBV7-9
j_gene: TRBJ2-1
CDR3nt: TGTGCCAGCAATGGGTGGAACCCGTCTTACAATGAGCAGTTCTTC
CDR3aa: CASNGWNPSYNEQFF

abundance: NA
d_gene: NA
v_gene: TRBV14
j_gene: TRBJ2-1
CDR3nt: TGTGCCAGCAGCCAAGATCGGCCCGACGCCGGAGAGCAGTTCTTC
CDR3aa: CASSQDRPDAGEQFF

abundance: once
d_gene: NA
v_gene: TRBV7-9
j_gene: TRBJ1-2
CDR3nt: TGTGCCAGCAGCTTCTACTTAGGGGCGGTTGGCTACACCTTC
CDR3aa: CASSFYLGAVGYTF

abundance: NA
d_gene: NA
v_gene: TRBV12-3/TRBV12-4
j_gene: TRBJ1-1
CDR3nt: TGTGCCAGCAGTTTGTTAGGACTCTGGTCTGAAGCTTTCTTT
CDR3aa: CASSLLGLWSEAFF

abundance: NA
d_gene: TRBD1
v_gene: TRBV10-3
j_gene: TRBJ2-1
CDR3nt: TGTGCCATCAGTGGCCGGGACAGCATGGGTCATGAGCAGTTCTTC
CDR3aa: CAISGRDSMGHEQFF

abundance: once
d_gene: NA
v_gene: TRBV5-1
j_gene: TRBJ1-4
CDR3nt: TGCGCCAGCAGCGTCCAGGGAAACCGGGGAGAAAAACTGTTTTTT
CDR3aa: CASSVQGNRGEKLFF

abundance: once
d_gene: NA
v_gene: TRBV5-4
j_gene: TRBJ1-5
CDR3nt: TGTGCCAGCAGCTCAATGGGGAGAGGGCAGCCCCAGCATTTT
CDR3aa: CASSSMGRGQPQHF

abundance: NA
d_gene: TRBD1
v_gene: TRBV6-5
j_gene: TRBJ1-2
CDR3nt: TGTGCCAGCGGCCTGACAGGGGAGGTCTATGGCTACACCTTC
CDR3aa: CASGLTGEVYGYTF

abundance: NA
d_gene: TRBD1
v_gene: TRBV18
j_gene: TRBJ2-7
CDR3nt: TGTGCCAGCTCACCCCAGACGACAGGGGCCGAGCAGTACTTC
CDR3aa: CASSPQTTGAEQYF

abundance: once
d_gene: TRBD2
v_gene: TRBV12-3/TRBV12-4
j_gene: TRBJ2-3
CDR3nt: TGTGCCAGCCTCCAGCGGGAGTCAGATACGCAGTATTTT
CDR3aa: CASLQRESDTQYF

abundance: once
d_gene: NA
v_gene: TRBV27
j_gene: TRBJ1-1
CDR3nt: TGTGCCAGCAGGAGGGCAGGGGTCCCAATTGATACTGAAGCTTTCTTT
CDR3aa: CASRRAGVPIDTEAFF

abundance: NA
d_gene: NA
v_gene: TRBV3-1
j_gene: TRBJ1-6
CDR3nt: TGTGCCAGCAGCCAAGTCGAATCACCCCTCCACTTT
CDR3aa: CASSQVESPLHF